This T cell receptor beta chain was observed in a study of blood T cells in healthy people across ages. Overall study: About one barcoded beta molecule was captured per two T cells (by template switching).

Remarks on this clonotype: A much larger clonotype is one base distant, so this may be a read error.

From germline, CDR1 is SEHNR and CDR2 FQNEAQ (reference sequence). This CDR3 spans 13 amino acids. Whenever a sample was processed, at least 7 million PBMCs were isolated. Combining a sample-barcoded 5' primer with a J-beta primer mix, a second PCR ran for about 6 to 12 cycles. A tag from a template-switch adaptor with 12 random nucleotides marked each cDNA molecule. TCRdb ran MiXCR on the 5' RACE reads and lists one entry per CDR3 protein. The table lists approximately 820,000 distinct CDR3 sequences, roughly 44% of them singletons. V is TRBV7-9 and J is TRBJ2-5; the D gene is possibly TRBD2 (6 bases). The J call may be wrong; the DNA end is better matched by TRBJ2-1. Sequencing was performed on blood. The clonotype originates from a man aged 55-75 years in good health. The CDR3 is CASRAQGGETQFF. CDR3 DNA sequence: TGTGCCAGCAGGGCCCAGGGCGGGGAGACCCAGTTCTTC.